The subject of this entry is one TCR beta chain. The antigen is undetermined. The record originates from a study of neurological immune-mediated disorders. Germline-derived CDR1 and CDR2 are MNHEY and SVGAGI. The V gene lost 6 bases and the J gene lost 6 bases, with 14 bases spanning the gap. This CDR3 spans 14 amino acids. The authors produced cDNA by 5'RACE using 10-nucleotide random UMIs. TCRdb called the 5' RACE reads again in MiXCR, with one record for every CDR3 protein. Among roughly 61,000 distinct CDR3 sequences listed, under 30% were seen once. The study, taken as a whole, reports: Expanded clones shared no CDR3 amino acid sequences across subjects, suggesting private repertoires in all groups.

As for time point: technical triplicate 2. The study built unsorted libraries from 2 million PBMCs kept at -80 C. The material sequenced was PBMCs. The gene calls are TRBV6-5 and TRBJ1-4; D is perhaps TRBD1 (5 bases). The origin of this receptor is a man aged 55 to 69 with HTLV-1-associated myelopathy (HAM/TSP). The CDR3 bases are TGTGCCAGCAGCCGTACAGGCGCCTATGAAAAACTGTTTTTT. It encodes CASSRTGAYEKLFF.